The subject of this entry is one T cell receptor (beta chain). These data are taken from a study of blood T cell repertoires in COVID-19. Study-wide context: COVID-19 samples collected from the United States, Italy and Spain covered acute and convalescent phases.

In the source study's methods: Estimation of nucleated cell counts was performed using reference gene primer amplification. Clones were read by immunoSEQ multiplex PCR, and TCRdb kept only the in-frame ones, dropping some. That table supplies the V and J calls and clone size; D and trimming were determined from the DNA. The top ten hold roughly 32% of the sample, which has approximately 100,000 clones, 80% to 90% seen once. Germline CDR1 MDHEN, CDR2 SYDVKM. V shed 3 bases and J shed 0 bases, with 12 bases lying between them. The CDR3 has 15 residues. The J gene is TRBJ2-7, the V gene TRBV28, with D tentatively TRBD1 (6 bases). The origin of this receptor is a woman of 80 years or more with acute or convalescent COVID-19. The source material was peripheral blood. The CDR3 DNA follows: TGTGCCAGCAGTTTCTCAGGGGTTAGCTCCTACGAGCAGTACTTC. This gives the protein CASSFSGVSSYEQYF.